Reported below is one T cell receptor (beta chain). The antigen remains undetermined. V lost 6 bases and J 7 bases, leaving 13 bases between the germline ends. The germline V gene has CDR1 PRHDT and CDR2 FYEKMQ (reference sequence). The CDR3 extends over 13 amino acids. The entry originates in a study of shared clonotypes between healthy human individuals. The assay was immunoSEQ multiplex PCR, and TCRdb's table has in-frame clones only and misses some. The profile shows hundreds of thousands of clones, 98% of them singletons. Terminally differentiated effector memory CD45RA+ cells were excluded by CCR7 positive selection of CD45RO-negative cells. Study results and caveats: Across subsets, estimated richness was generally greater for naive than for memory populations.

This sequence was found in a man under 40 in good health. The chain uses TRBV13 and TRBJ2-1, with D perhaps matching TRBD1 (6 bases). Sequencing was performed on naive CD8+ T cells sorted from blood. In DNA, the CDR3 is TGTGCCAGCAGGAACCAGGGGAGTAATGAGCAGTTCTTC. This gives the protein CASRNQGSNEQFF.